The T cell receptor (beta chain) described here comes from a study of T-cell memory formation after mild COVID-19. Study results and limitations: The pre-infection memory compartment contained some responding clones, suggesting cross-reactive memory joined.

This clonotype has only a few counts. Its antigen is unknown. TCRdb re-analysed the 5' RACE reads in MiXCR, keeping a single row per CDR3 protein. The data contain 470,000 or so distinct CDR3 sequences, about 20% of them singletons. The CDR3 is made up of 17 amino acids. The TCR originated in an adult woman who had mild COVID-19 (a few samples of this study predate the infection). Cell type and time point are not known. Sequencing used PBMCs or a T cell subset sorted from them (not recorded which). The gene calls are TRBV3-2 and TRBJ1-1; the table's TRBD1 call for D was not verified on the DNA. TRBV3-2 is designated a pseudogene. The CDR3 region has the DNA TGTGCCAGCAGGAACCTCCCTCGGGGGCAGATGAACACTGAAGCTTTCTTT. This sequence encodes CASRNLPRGQMNTEAFF.